This entry lists 27 T cell receptor beta chains sequenced from one sample in a study of T cell changes during pregnancy in multiple sclerosis (dated by TCRdb to about 2019). Library preparation employed the immunoSEQ multiplex PCR assay. TCRdb retrieved this table from immuneACCESS and kept in-frame rearrangements only. Not all clones are present; in checked studies, unresolved V genes account for under half, and no reason is known for the remainder. This sample holds about 51,000 clones; around 93% were observed only once. Around 2% of the sample comes from the top ten. Sequencing was performed on peripheral blood, taken in the second trimester of pregnancy. All receptors derive from a female donor with multiple sclerosis, enrolled in a pregnancy study.

In DNA form, the CDR3 reads TGTGCCAGCAGTTCCCTTTACGGGGAGGGCCGAAATGAGCAGTTCTTC. This translates into CASSSLYGEGRNEQFF. This chain uses TRBV27 with TRBJ2-1; 7 positions agree with TRBD2. Germline CDR1 MNHEY, CDR2 SMNVEV (reference sequence). The junction had 13 bases not matched to a gene; V was cut back by 4 bases and J by 7 bases. This CDR3 comprises 16 residues.

J is TRBJ2-7 and V is TRBV27; D is unclear. The CDR3 covers 11 residues. V was trimmed by 5 bases and J by 5 bases, leaving 7 bases between them. Germline loops: CDR1 MNHEY, CDR2 SMNVEV (reference sequence). The CDR3 loop reads CASSMGHEQYF. As DNA, the CDR3 is TGTGCCAGCAGTATGGGCCACGAGCAGTACTTC.

This clone is a singleton in its sample. The chain employs TRBV29-1 and TRBJ2-7, with D unclear. CDR3 size: 12 residues. Germline V gene lookup returns CDR1 SQVTM and CDR2 ANQGSEA. V was trimmed by 6 bases and J by 2 bases, leaving 11 bases between them. CDR3 bases: TGCAGCGTAACGACAACGACCTACGAGCAGTACTTC. Protein product: CSVTTTTYEQYF.

This rearrangement joins TRBV27 to TRBJ2-3; TRBD2 matches at 8 bases. Germline V gene lookup returns CDR1 MNHEY and CDR2 SMNVEV (reference sequence). The V and J ends lost 3 bases and 3 bases, in that order; junction bases with no gene match: 14. The CDR3 contains 18 residues. CDR3 bases: TGTGCCAGCAGTTTTTGGTCGAGCGGGAGCGTGTGGACAGATACGCAGTATTTT. Translation gives CASSFWSSGSVWTDTQYF.

Here the CDR3 reads CASSLSESTDTQYF. The CDR3 DNA reads as TGTGCCAGCAGCTTGTCGGAGAGCACAGATACGCAGTATTTT. J is TRBJ2-3 and V is TRBV5-4; D is unresolved. Germline assignment: CDR1 SGHNT and CDR2 YYREEE (reference sequence). The CDR3 loop spans 14 amino acids. Trimming stripped 1 base from V and 0 bases from J, with 6 bases between.

This sequence joins TRBV29-1 and TRBJ2-1, with 10 bases aligning to TRBD2. The CDR3 runs 14 residues. The V and J ends lost 7 bases and 7 bases, in that order; junction bases with no gene match: 10. Looked up from germline, CDR1 is SQVTM and CDR2 is ANQGSEA. CDR3 sequence reads: CSAQRPTSGNEQFF. The CDR3 DNA follows: TGCAGCGCCCAAAGGCCGACTAGCGGGAATGAGCAGTTCTTC.

V usage is TRBV19 and J usage is TRBJ2-3, with TRBD1 matching 8 bases. V lost 2 bases and J lost 2; bases outside the gene matches: 0. Germline V gene lookup returns CDR1 LNHDA and CDR2 SQIVND (reference sequence). The length of the CDR3 is 14 residues. CDR3 amino acids: CASSIQGATDTQYF. The CDR3 nucleotides are TGTGCCAGTAGTATACAGGGGGCCACAGATACGCAGTATTTT.

The chain carries TRBV10-3 and TRBJ2-3; 10 bases line up with TRBD2. CDR3 length: 16 amino acids. Looked up from germline, CDR1 is ENHRY and CDR2 is SYGVKD. The trim removed 2 bases at V and 5 bases at J, leaving 7 bases unmatched. The CDR3 is CAISERGLAGVDTQYF. The CDR3 nucleotides read TGTGCCATCAGTGAGCGGGGGCTAGCGGGAGTAGATACGCAGTATTTT.

The genes are TRBV25-1 and TRBJ2-2; possibly TRBD2 for D (7 bases). The germline V gene has CDR1 MGHDK and CDR2 SYGVNS. The CDR3 is made up of 16 amino acids. Trimming stripped 4 bases from V and 3 bases from J, with 15 bases between. CDR3 coding DNA: TGTGCCAGCAGTGTGGAAGGGGGGGCTCACACCGGGGAGCTGTTTTTT. Protein: CASSVEGGAHTGELFF. Full variable domain (missing parts from reference TRBV25-1 and TRBJ2-2): EADIYQTPRYLVIGTGKKITLECSQTMGHDKMYWYQQDPGMELHLIHYSYGVNSTEKGDLSSESTVSRIRTEHFPLTLESARPSHTSQYLCASSVEGGAHTGELFFGEGSRLTVL.

In its sample, this clone was seen once. This rearrangement joins TRBV7-9 to TRBJ2-7; no reliable D call. This CDR3 is built from 14 residues. Trimming took 1 base from V and 4 from J, leaving 11 bases between them. Germline CDR1 SEHNR, CDR2 FQNEAQ (reference sequence). CDR3 DNA: TGTGCCAGCAGCTTAGAGGCGGCAGTATACGAGCAGTACTTC. It codes for CASSLEAAVYEQYF.

V usage is TRBV28 and J usage is TRBJ2-3; 15 nucleotides line up with TRBD2. Germline V lookup: CDR1 MDHEN, CDR2 SYDVKM. V was pared by 6 bases and J by 0 bases, with 1 base of the junction left unmatched. This CDR3 is built from 16 residues. The CDR3 DNA follows: TGTGCCAGCAGGGGACTAGCGGGAGGAAGCACAGATACGCAGTATTTT. Its protein is CASRGLAGGSTDTQYF.

This clone has a single count. The CDR3 sequence: CASSTTPGNTEAFF. CDR3 DNA: TGTGCCAGCAGCACGACACCTGGCAACACTGAAGCTTTCTTT. The chain combines TRBV7-9 with TRBJ1-1; D not certain. This CDR3 is built from 14 residues. V lost 5 bases, J lost 2 bases, and 12 bases lay in between. The V gene's germline CDR1 is SEHNR and CDR2 FQNEAQ (reference sequence).

This clone came up once. The chain couples TRBV4-3 to TRBJ1-2; 8 nucleotides agree with TRBD1. The CDR3 consists of 16 residues. V dropped 0 bases and J dropped 4; count of bases not matched to a gene: 7. Germline-derived CDR1 and CDR2 are LGHNA and YSLEER. CDR3 region: CASSQDRQGYTYGYTF. The CDR3 coding sequence is TGCGCCAGCAGCCAAGATCGACAGGGGTATACCTATGGCTACACCTTC.

This rearrangement joins TRBV5-1 to TRBJ1-2; 9 bases are shared with TRBD1. Germline V gene lookup returns CDR1 SGHRS and CDR2 YFSETQ. V trimming: 4 bases; J trimming: 4 bases; junction bases outside the gene matches: 11. The CDR3 has 16 amino acids. The CDR3 DNA reads as TGCGCCAGCAGCATCACAGGGGGCGAAATAAGCTATGGCTACACCTTC. This encodes CASSITGGEISYGYTF.

This chain connects TRBV19 to TRBJ2-7, with 10 bases lining up with TRBD2. CDR1 LNHDA and CDR2 SQIVND come from the germline V gene (reference sequence). The CDR3 spans 15 residues. V shed 4 bases, J shed 4 bases, and the junction held 7 bases outside the gene matches. The CDR3 region has the DNA TGTGCCAGTAGTAGCTGGACTAGCGGAGAGTACGAGCAGTACTTC. The encoded protein is CASSSWTSGEYEQYF.

The chain uses TRBV9 and TRBJ1-4; 7 bases agree with TRBD1. This CDR3 comprises 17 residues. The trim removed 5 bases at V and 0 bases at J, leaving 10 bases unmatched. Germline V gives CDR1 SGDLS, CDR2 YYNGEE. The chain's CDR3 is CASSAGARGATNEKLFF. The CDR3 nucleotides are TGTGCCAGCAGTGCTGGCGCCAGGGGGGCAACTAATGAAAAACTGTTTTTT.

The chain joins TRBV6-5 to TRBJ2-7; TRBD2 matches 7 bases. After removal of 6 bases from V and 2 bases from J, the junction contained 4 bases not matched to a gene. Per germline, CDR1 MNHEY and CDR2 SVGAGI. The CDR3 runs 13 residues. CDR3 sequence: CASRASGTYEQYF. The DNA for the CDR3 is TGTGCCAGCAGGGCTAGCGGAACCTACGAGCAGTACTTC.

The chain is built from TRBV10-3 and TRBJ2-1; 12 bases align to TRBD2. The CDR3 runs 14 residues. Germline V gene lookup returns CDR1 ENHRY and CDR2 SYGVKD. After removal of 6 bases from V and 3 bases from J, the junction contained 0 bases not matched to a gene. The CDR3 DNA sequence: TGTGCCATCAGGACTAGCGGGGGCTACAATGAGCAGTTCTTC. Translating it yields CAIRTSGGYNEQFF.

The chain carries TRBV19 and TRBJ2-7; 8 bases align to TRBD2. Germline CDR1 LNHDA, CDR2 SQIVND (reference sequence). This CDR3 has 14 amino acids. J was trimmed by 3 bases and V by 5 bases; bases with no gene match: 6. In DNA form, the CDR3 reads TGTGCCAGTAGTGTTAGCGGGGACTACTACGAGCAGTACTTC. The encoded protein is CASSVSGDYYEQYF.

The J gene is TRBJ1-3, the V gene TRBV6-4; D gene unclear. The germline V and J ends were trimmed by 3 bases and 0 bases, with 12 bases remaining between them. Germline V CDR1 and CDR2: MRHNA, SNTAGT. The CDR3 spans 16 residues. CDR3 nucleotide sequence: TGTGCCAGCAGTGAGGCGGGGAAGACCTCTGGAAACACCATATATTTT. This translates into CASSEAGKTSGNTIYF.

This clone was counted only a few times. Other DNA sequences of this sample code for an identical CDR3. The rearrangement links TRBV29-1 to TRBJ2-1, with D hard to call. Germline CDR1 and CDR2: SQVTM and ANQGSEA. Trimming left V 7 bases short and J 5 bases short, with 24 bases between. The CDR3 runs 16 residues. The CDR3 loop reads CSALPFIEASDNEQFF. DNA of the CDR3: TGCAGCGCCCTCCCATTTATAGAAGCCTCGGACAATGAGCAGTTCTTC.

This chain joins TRBV15 and TRBJ2-5; TRBD2 agrees at 8 bases. This CDR3 has 16 residues. CDR1 and CDR2 from the germline V gene are LNHNV and YYDKDF (reference sequence). J gave up 4 bases and V 0 bases, and 7 bases lay outside the gene matches. CDR3 amino acids: CATSRDGIAGRETQYF. The DNA for the CDR3 is TGTGCCACCAGCAGAGATGGGATAGCGGGACGAGAGACCCAGTACTTC.

The CDR3 protein is CASSHRGIQETQYF. CDR3 in DNA: TGTGCCAGCAGTCACCGGGGAATCCAAGAGACCCAGTACTTC. The chain is built from TRBV6-1 and TRBJ2-5; a weak D match, TRBD2 (5 bases). CDR3 length: 14 residues. Germline CDR1 and CDR2: MNHNS and SASEGT. Trimming removed 5 bases from V and 1 base from J, with 11 bases in between.

This clone was recorded once. The sample contains more than one DNA sequence encoding this CDR3. The gene calls are TRBV5-1 and TRBJ2-5; TRBD2 matches at 8 bases. Germline loops: CDR1 SGHRS, CDR2 YFSETQ. V was pared by 4 bases and J by 4 bases, with 6 bases of the junction left unmatched. The CDR3 contains 14 residues. CDR3 coding DNA: TGCGCCAGCAGCCCGGGGGGGGGAACAGAGACCCAGTACTTC. This translates into CASSPGGGTETQYF.

The gene calls are TRBV2 and TRBJ2-2; TRBD1 matches 9 bases. Germline lookup yields CDR1 SNHLY and CDR2 FYNNEI. The CDR3 is made up of 14 amino acids. V trimming: 7 bases; J trimming: 4 bases; junction bases outside the gene matches: 4. The CDR3 DNA reads TGTGCCAGCACTACAGGGGGCCGCACCGGGGAGCTGTTTTTT. Protein product: CASTTGGRTGELFF.

This chain links TRBV19 with TRBJ1-1, with 9 bases that match TRBD1. The V gene's germline CDR1 is LNHDA and CDR2 SQIVND (reference sequence). This CDR3 is built from 14 residues. J was trimmed by 7 bases and V by 1 base; bases with no gene match: 4. CDR3 residues: CASSIAGGQGEAFF. CDR3 nucleotide sequence: TGTGCCAGTAGTATAGCGGGGGGACAGGGTGAAGCTTTCTTT.

V usage is TRBV28 and J usage is TRBJ2-4; D unclear. This CDR3 has 13 amino acids. The V gene lost 2 bases and the J gene lost 9 bases, with 11 bases spanning the gap. Per germline, CDR1 MDHEN and CDR2 SYDVKM. CDR3 DNA: TGTGCCAGCAGTTTAAGAAATTCCGGCATTCAGTACTTC. Its translation: CASSLRNSGIQYF.